These T cell receptor delta chains were read from a single sample in a study of γδ T cells in repeated Plasmodium falciparum infection. TCRdb reran clone calling via CATT on the multiplex PCR reads. Counted here are about 57,000 delta-chain clones, around 1.7% occurring once; the ten biggest clones make up roughly 15%. Sequenced material: gamma-delta T cells from blood. These receptors were obtained from a pool of human donors (malaria-infected and uninfected, not separated). Each CDR3 is given with its conserved first and last residue. A D gene is named only where the DNA matches it firmly. The size field reads how often the clone was seen (once, few, many) or a class if it is expanded.

CDR3 protein,CDR3 DNA,J gene,clone size,V gene,D gene
CALGMYWGIREVTDKLIF,TGTGCTCTTGGGATGTACTGGGGGATACGCGAGGTCACCGATAAACTCATCTTT,TRDJ1,many,TRDV1,TRDD3
CALGAPRGGYGTDKLIF,TGTGCTCTTGGGGCTCCTCGCGGAGGATACGGCACCGATAAACTCATCTTT,TRDJ1,many,TRDV1,TRDD3
CALGELRFLWGIQQYTDKLIF,TGTGCTCTTGGGGAACTCCGTTTCTTGTGGGGCATACAACAGTACACCGATAAACTCATCTTT,TRDJ1,many,TRDV1,.
CACDPILAAGAPRELIF,TGTGCCTGTGACCCGATTCTTGCTGCTGGGGCCCCTCGTGAACTCATCTTT,TRDJ1,medium-sized,TRDV2,.
CALGERYLRKVGDRFTYTDKLIF,TGTGCTCTTGGGGAACGTTACCTACGAAAGGTGGGTGACCGTTTTACGTACACCGATAAGCTCATCTTT,TRDJ1,many,TRDV1,.
CALGEPFLLERLIF,TGTGCTCTTGGGGAGCCCTTCCTCTTGGAAAGACTCATCTTT,TRDJ1,few,TRDV1,TRDD2
CALGELRWLTGIRGSLPDKLIF,TGTGCTCTTGGGGAACTCCGATGGCTTACTGGCATCCGGGGGTCTCTCCCTGATAAACTCATCTTT,TRDJ1,many,TRDV1,.
CALGEQGGSTGGYEVFSSWDTRQMFF,TGTGCTCTTGGGGAACAGGGGGGGAGTACTGGGGGATACGAAGTATTTTCCTCCTGGGACACCCGACAGATGTTTTTC,TRDJ3,medium-sized,TRDV1,TRDD3
CALVLPSFPSFLGYWGIPGTDKLIF,TGTGCTCTTGTACTTCCTTCCTTCCCTTCCTTTTTGGGGTACTGGGGGATACCTGGCACCGATAAACTCATCTTT,TRDJ1,few,TRDV1,TRDD3
CALRPFPWDTDKLIF,TGTGCCTTACGGCCGTTCCCCTGGGACACCGATAAACTCATCTTT,TRDJ1,medium-sized,TRDV3,.
CALGEHYLPTYWRGADKLIF,TGTGCTCTTGGGGAACATTACCTTCCTACTTACTGGAGGGGGGCCGATAAACTCATCTTT,TRDJ1,many,TRDV1,TRDD2
CALGEAGWGIHTDKLIF,TGTGCTCTTGGGGAGGCGGGGTGGGGGATCCACACCGATAAACTCATCTTT,TRDJ1,many,TRDV1,TRDD3
CALGEVFLRLYWGTGGYTDKLIF,TGTGCTCTTGGGGAAGTCTTCCTACGCCTGTACTGGGGGACTGGGGGTTACACCGATAAACTCATCTTT,TRDJ1,few,TRDV1,.
CALGVGADKLIF,TGTGCTCTGGGAGTCGGTGCCGATAAACTCATCTTT,TRDJ1,medium-sized,TRDV1,.
CALGEPHSYRGDTAGTDKLIF,TGTGCTCTTGGGGAACCTCATTCCTACCGGGGGGATACGGCGGGCACCGATAAACTCATCTTT,TRDJ1,many,TRDV1,TRDD3
CALGEPLFLRPYLGDTDKLIF,TGTGCTCTTGGGGAACCGCTCTTTTTACGGCCCTACCTGGGGGACACCGATAAACTCATCTTT,TRDJ1,many,TRDV1,TRDD3
CALGELRPYWAGGDSRAIIF,TGTGCTCTTGGGGAACTCCGCCCTTACTGGGCGGGGGGGGATAGTAGAGCTATCATCTTT,TRDJ1,many,TRDV1,TRDD3
CASPPRYFPSRTDKLIF,TGTGCCTCTCCACCACGGTACTTCCCCTCGCGGACCGATAAACTCATCTTT,TRDJ1,medium-sized,TRDV3,.
CALGGHSPGVGWGKLIF,TGTGCTCTTGGGGGACATTCCCCCGGTGTGGGTTGGGGTAAACTCATCTTT,TRDJ1,many,TRDV1,.
CALGDLGYWGIEADKLIF,TGTGCTCTTGGGGACCTGGGGTACTGGGGGATAGAGGCCGATAAACTCATCTTT,TRDJ1,many,TRDV1,TRDD3
CALGEELGLRATDKLIF,TGTGCTCTTGGGGAAGAACTGGGGCTTAGGGCCACCGATAAACTCATCTTT,TRDJ1,large,TRDV1,TRDD3
CALGELGPWGYPLTTGGYETDKLIF,TGTGCTCTTGGGGAACTGGGCCCCTGGGGGTACCCGCTTACTACTGGGGGATACGAGACCGATAAACTCATCTTT,TRDJ1,medium-sized,TRDV1,TRDD3
CAFSSPTGLSWNTDKLIF,TGTGCCTTCTCCTCTCCTACTGGGTTGTCATGGAACACCGATAAACTCATCTTT,TRDJ1,many,TRDV3,.
CALGEEDRSDKLIF,TGTGCTCTTGGGGAAGAGGATAGGTCCGATAAACTCATCTTT,TRDJ1,medium-sized,TRDV1,.